These 18 T cell receptor beta chains were all obtained from the same sample, sequenced in a study of CD8 T cells in Susac syndrome. An input of roughly 0.5 to 1 ug of RNA was subjected to reverse transcription using random hexamers. TCRdb itself ran the immunoSEQ multiplex PCR reads through MiXCR, one entry per CDR3 protein. The table lists some 170,000 distinct CDR3 sequences, approximately 92% of them singletons, with more than 0.11% in the top ten. The sequenced sample was CD4+ T cells from PBMCs. The receptors were sampled from a human donor in good health.

The chain recombines TRBV12-3 or TRBV12-4 with TRBJ2-7, with TRBD1 as a possible D gene (6 bases). This CDR3 has 12 amino acids. The V and J ends lost 6 bases and 6 bases respectively, with 12 bases between them. The CDR3 bases are TGTGCCAGCAGGATACAGGGTCCCGAGCAGTACTTC. Translation: CASRIQGPEQYF.

The chain couples TRBV29-1 to TRBJ1-1, with 7 bases that match TRBD1. This CDR3 comprises 13 residues. V was pared by 4 bases and J by 4 bases, with 6 bases of the junction left unmatched. CDR1 is SQVTM, CDR2 ANQGSEA, per germline. The CDR3: CSVVPTGSTEAFF. In nucleotides, the CDR3 is TGCAGCGTTGTTCCGACAGGGAGCACTGAAGCTTTCTTT.

The sample holds one count of this clonotype. This rearrangement joins TRBV29-1 to TRBJ2-2; 8 nucleotides align to TRBD2. The CDR3 length is 14 residues. Germline assignment: CDR1 SQVTM and CDR2 ANQGSEA. The V and J ends lost 4 bases and 3 bases, in that order; junction bases with no gene match: 4. The CDR3 DNA reads as TGCAGCGTTGGAACGGGGGGGTACACCGGGGAGCTGTTTTTT. Residues: CSVGTGGYTGELFF.

The CDR3 DNA reads TGTGCCAGCAGCTTAGAGGCATATAGCAATCAGCCCCAGCATTTT. Its translation is CASSLEAYSNQPQHF. This chain connects TRBV7-2 to TRBJ1-5; D not certain. V was cut by 1 base and J by 0 bases, with 7 bases left in between. Germline assignment: CDR1 SGHTA and CDR2 FQGNSA. The CDR3 totals 15 residues.

This chain joins TRBV18 and TRBJ2-3, with D possibly TRBD1 on 5 matching bases. Trimming took 2 bases from V and 5 from J, leaving 11 bases between them. This CDR3 spans 14 amino acids. In germline, CDR1 is KGHSH, CDR2 LQKENI. In nucleotides, the CDR3 is TGTGCCAGCTCACCAGGGGCCTTGGGAGATACGCAGTATTTT. Protein product: CASSPGALGDTQYF.

The CDR3 region has the DNA TGTGCCAGCCCCGGGACCCTGAACACCGGGGAGCTGTTTTTT. Its translation is CASPGTLNTGELFF. The J gene is TRBJ2-2, the V gene TRBV27; either TRBD1 or TRBD2 may supply D (5 bases each). Germline V gene sequence: CDR1 MNHEY, CDR2 SMNVEV (reference sequence). The CDR3 extends over 14 amino acids. V was trimmed by 8 bases and J by 1 base, leaving 11 bases between them.

The chain recombines TRBV3-1 with TRBJ1-6, with D unclear. Per the germline V gene, CDR1 is LGHDT and CDR2 is YNNKEL (reference sequence). This CDR3 comprises 14 residues. The germline V and J ends were trimmed by 4 bases and 14 bases, with 18 bases remaining between them. The CDR3 is CASSPRADQVALHF. The CDR3 DNA follows: TGTGCCAGCAGCCCACGGGCCGACCAGGTGGCCCTCCACTTT.

The chain recombines TRBV5-1 with TRBJ1-1, with a possible D match to TRBD1 (6 bases). V lost 0 bases and J 5 bases, leaving 11 bases between the germline ends. The CDR3 length is 14 residues. CDR1 is SGHRS and CDR2 is YFSETQ in the germline V gene. The CDR3 loop reads CASSLDRAGTEAFF. The CDR3 bases are TGCGCCAGCAGCTTGGACAGGGCGGGAACTGAAGCTTTCTTT.

This clonotype appeared once. J is TRBJ1-6 and V is TRBV20-1, with D possibly being TRBD1 (5 bases). Between the trimmed V and J ends, which lost 3 bases and 13 bases, there was a span of 22 bases. The CDR3 runs to 15 residues. CDR1 and CDR2 (germline): DFQATT, SNEGSKA (reference sequence). The CDR3, as DNA: TGCAGTGCTAGGGCTCCGGCAGGGCAAATGGTTCCCCTCCACTTT. Its translation is CSARAPAGQMVPLHF.

In this sample, this clonotype turned up once. The chain uses TRBV7-9 and TRBJ2-3; D possibly corresponds to TRBD1 (5 bases). The CDR3 spans 13 residues. V lost 5 bases and J 5 bases, leaving 11 bases between the germline ends. Per germline, CDR1 SEHNR and CDR2 FQNEAQ (reference sequence). CDR3 DNA: TGTGCCAGCAGCGGGGCGTCGGTAGATACGCAGTATTTT. Protein: CASSGASVDTQYF.

V is TRBV5-4 and J is TRBJ2-5; D ambiguous. Trimming shortened V by 4 bases and J by 3 bases, and 7 bases separated the two germline ends. Germline loops: CDR1 SGHNT, CDR2 YYREEE (reference sequence). CDR3 length: 12 residues. CDR3 sequence: CASSMTEETQYF. The CDR3 coding sequence is TGTGCCAGCAGCATGACGGAAGAGACCCAGTACTTC.

The V gene is TRBV20-1, the J gene TRBJ1-6; the D gene is possibly TRBD1 (6 bases). CDR1 DFQATT and CDR2 SNEGSKA come from the germline V gene (reference sequence). The CDR3 consists of 13 residues. V lost 5 bases, J lost 4 bases, and 9 bases lay in between. Here the CDR3 DNA reads TGCAGTGCTGACACAGGGTATAATTCACCCCTCCACTTT. Its translation is CSADTGYNSPLHF.

V gene TRBV21-1 combines with J gene TRBJ2-6. TRBV21-1 is recorded as a pseudogene. The CDR3 is 18 amino acids. CDR3 loop: CAGVKPVSNSSGANVLTF. The CDR3 DNA is TGTGCCGGGGTCAAACCCGTCTCCAACTCTTCTGGGGCCAACGTCCTGACTTTC.

The rearrangement joins TRBV10-3 to TRBJ2-1, with 13 positions matching TRBD2. Germline trimming cut 4 bases from V and 8 bases from J; bases unmatched to any gene: 5. The CDR3 runs 15 residues. Germline CDR1 is ENHRY and CDR2 is SYGVKD. CDR3 DNA: TGTGCCATCAGTGGAACTAGCGGGGGGGTGTATGAGCAGTTCTTC. Translating gives CAISGTSGGVYEQFF.

The genes are TRBV5-1 and TRBJ1-1, with D tentatively TRBD1 (6 bases). CDR1 SGHRS and CDR2 YFSETQ come from the germline V gene. This CDR3 has 15 amino acids. Trimming took off 6 bases at V and 4 bases at J, with 19 bases between the two ends. CDR3 in DNA: TGCGCCAGCACCCTTTCGTACGGGGGCGGCACTGAAGCTTTCTTT. This translates into CASTLSYGGGTEAFF.

The chain uses TRBV11-2 and TRBJ2-5; D is undetermined. Trimming stripped 1 base from V and 3 bases from J, with 6 bases between. This CDR3 comprises 13 residues. CDR1 is SGHAT, CDR2 FQNNGV, per germline. This CDR3 reads CASSLGYKETQYF. CDR3 in DNA: TGTGCCAGCAGCTTAGGGTATAAAGAGACCCAGTACTTC. Together with reference TRBV11-2 and TRBJ2-5, the CDR3 gives the full variable domain: EAGVAQSPRYKIIEKRQSVAFWCNPISGHATLYWYQQILGQGPKLLIQFQNNGVVDDSQLPKDRFSAERLKGVDSTLKIQPAKLEDSAVYLCASSLGYKETQYFGPGTRLLVL.

V gene TRBV30 combines with J gene TRBJ2-3; no reliable D call. CDR3 size: 11 residues. Trimming took 4 bases from V and 7 from J, leaving 9 bases between them. Germline V CDR1 and CDR2: GTSNPN, SVGIG (reference sequence). The CDR3 DNA is TGTGCCTGGACGGGTTTTAATACGCAGTATTTT. Translated: CAWTGFNTQYF.

This clonotype was detected only a few times. The chain joins TRBV11-2 to TRBJ1-1, with D unresolved. This CDR3 contains 14 residues. V was cut by 5 bases and J by 2 bases, with 12 bases left in between. In germline, CDR1 is SGHAT, CDR2 FQNNGV. The CDR3 region is CASSHDNGNTEAFF. In DNA, the CDR3 is TGTGCCAGCAGCCACGACAATGGCAACACTGAAGCTTTCTTT.